This T cell receptor beta chain was documented in a study of cytomegalovirus exposure and HLA in healthy donors (dated 2017 in TCRdb). Background on the whole study: An earlier analysis of approximately 640 of the donors reported 276 Gb of sequence data and around 120 million unique TCR beta sequences from 150 million to 200 million T cells. The study combined high-throughput TCR immunosequencing, statistical association of individual TCRs with disease status, and machine learning to predict cytomegalovirus infection status. All discovery cohort repertoires had been generated on a single sequencing platform. Rather than drawing on any new phenotypic data, the later analysis identified candidate immune exposures from TCR beta sequences and the way those sequences occurred across donors. The study aimed to test whether signatures of past pathogen exposure could be identified by cataloging public T cell receptors. Typing coverage varied by locus: roughly 620-640 donors for A, B, C, DRB1 and DQB1; roughly 510 for DQA1; about 590 for DPA1; roughly 450 for DPB1. A later genetic analysis took genome-wide SNP genotypes for about 55% of the 666 donors and used that subset as a discovery cohort. Using immunosequencing, the study profiled T cell repertoires from 640 or so subjects and related those repertoires to cytomegalovirus serostatus. Among a few hundred genotyped donors of the cohort, an average of approximately 250,000 unique TCR beta nucleotide sequences were sequenced per donor, around 20% of them non-productive. Along with the roughly 670-subject first cohort, a separate validation cohort of over a hundred different subjects was used. To study patterns of TCR occurrence, a later analysis re-analyzed previously published TCR beta repertoires from 500 to 850 donors and added high-resolution HLA genotyping. Donor age, sex, ethnicity and CMV serostatus were compiled alongside the repertoire data. Roughly five DR-DQ haplotypes were handled as single units for association and clustering because linkage in the cohort was strong. An earlier analysis of 587 of the donors used high-throughput TCR beta sequencing to judge whether each TCR beta V gene segment behaved as functional or pseudogenic. An early release covering approximately 600 HLA-typed donors comprised about 300 gigabases of sequencing data and 85 million or so unique TCR sequences. Among the 398 genotyped donors, about 83% belonged to the genetic ancestry cluster associated with self-reported Caucasian donors. HLA typing covered class I and class II loci at four-digit resolution.

What the research found in general, with its limitations: In an earlier analysis of fewer than 750 of the donors, most TCR beta V segments were observed in productive rearrangements about 87% or about 30% of the time, broadly matching IMGT annotations. Compared with equally common non-associated chains, HLA-associated TCR beta chains in a later analysis were more clonally expanded and had lower generation probabilities. A later analysis associated 16,951 TCR beta sequences with specific HLA alleles at a false discovery rate of 0.05. According to a later analysis, most CMV-associated TCR beta chains appeared to be HLA-restricted, and the HLA associations seemed to be driven largely by CMV exposure. Presence/absence analyses assumed roughly uniform sequencing depth across donors, an assumption that may not hold. A later analysis reported that several top co-occurrence clusters appeared linked to parvovirus B19, influenza, CMV and Epstein-Barr virus. A later genetic analysis reported fewer N-insertions in productive TCRs among donors in an Asian-associated ancestry cluster than the approximately 700-donor mean. In a later analysis, the rate of TCR association differed among HLA loci, with DRB1 alleles having the most associated TCRs and HLA-C alleles having the fewest. For the cohort, immune exposure information was limited to CMV serostatus. Correlated functional status among segregating V segments might be attributable to linkage disequilibrium, but an unknown experimental factor could not be ruled out. In the study, some 160 TCR beta chains were listed as associated with cytomegalovirus. A few of the identified cytomegalovirus-associated TCR beta chains were confirmed in vitro to be specific for cytomegalovirus antigens. Most TCR sequences were observed very rarely across donors, whereas some public TCRs were present in many individuals. Assigning TCR associations to individual alleles was difficult when HLA alleles, especially DR and DQ, strongly co-occurred. A further reported finding was that TCR beta sequences accurately predicted the HLA-A and HLA-B alleles for most subjects in the first cohort. A cluster of highly shared sequence variants was judged likely to represent a technical artifact of the sequencing pipeline. The classifier was reported to diagnose cytomegalovirus status with high specificity and sensitivity in both the original cohort and the validation cohort. Only TCR beta chains were sequenced in this cohort, and the absence of alpha or paired-chain data limited detectable features. The authors suggested that the approach could potentially be generalized to other disease states and immunological phenotypes. Over 15 rarely observed V segments, including chromosome 9 orphons, were excluded from the earlier analysis of a few hundred of the donors because counts were too low. The 87-base-pair reads could not distinguish some IMGT-functional V segments, including TRBV6-2 and TRBV6-3, so those segments were excluded. Because HLA typing was missing for some donors at each locus, association tests included only the typed subset. V-gene and J-gene trimming of TCR beta chains was associated with a missense DCLRE1C variant in a later genetic analysis, and the association was replicated in an independent cohort.

In total, roughly 710 healthy bone marrow donors made up the cohort. At the time of sampling, every cohort member was nominally healthy, though immune exposures that went unrecorded were likely present. The donor was CMV seronegative and was included in the group of under 450 seronegative cohort members. A peripheral blood sample was collected from each donor, and TCR beta sequencing was performed on peripheral blood mononuclear cells. The Qiagen DNeasy Blood Extraction Kit was used to extract genomic DNA from the blood cell samples. Library preparation was by the immunoSEQ multiplex PCR assay. For the multiplex PCR, a mixture combining 60 forward primers for TCR Vbeta segments and 13 reverse primers for TCR Jbeta segments was used. The CDR3 region of rearranged TCR beta genes was amplified from genomic DNA by a multiplex PCR assay. Amplified TCR beta libraries were sequenced as 87-base-pair reads on the Illumina HiSeq System. The paper's processing steps were these. A later analysis counted approximately 76 million unique TCR beta chains across the 650 to 800 repertoires, and roughly 10 million of these chains were shared by at least two donors. To remove PCR and sequencing errors, raw reads were error-corrected and collapsed into unique sequences using a nearest-neighbor algorithm that merged closely related sequences. Alignment of CDR3 sequences to IMGT reference sequences was used to assign V, D and J gene segments. Each retained sequence needed at least a six-nucleotide match to both a V gene segment and a J gene segment. Rearrangements were called productive when the CDR3 lacked stop codons and stayed in frame with V and J; all others were non-productive. CDR3 was defined according to IMGT convention as the region running from the second conserved V-encoded cysteine to the conserved J-encoded phenylalanine. The earlier analysis of some 580 of the donors excluded any sequence lacking an unambiguous match to a single V gene segment. An earlier analysis of 587 of the donors classified V segments as functional when productive rearrangements were above 56.7% and as segregating when the standard deviation between donors was above 5%. A statistical classification framework was developed to diagnose cytomegalovirus status using the catalog of TCR beta chain sequences. In a later analysis, TCR nucleotide sequences were compared against IMGT/GENE-DB human TR gene sequences so that V and J genes could be assigned. The TCRdist pipeline was used in a later analysis to assign CDR3 sequences and most-parsimonious VDJ recombination scenarios. In a later analysis, each TCR beta chain was defined by its CDR3 amino acid sequence together with its V-gene family, and reads without a unique V-gene family were excluded. As a way to deal with suspected cross-contamination and a sequencing artifact, a later analysis dropped hundreds of nucleotide sequences that were highly shared and had low generation probability. In a later analysis, a clonal expansion index was calculated for each public chain from normalized within-repertoire ranks of inferred template counts. Generation probabilities in a later analysis came from a VDJ recombination model fitted to out-of-frame rearrangements, and those results were checked against IGoR. A later analysis scored TCR-TCR, TCR-HLA and TCR-CMV co-occurrence with hypergeometric tests, applying a repertoire-size bias correction to TCR pairs. In a later analysis, false discovery rates were estimated by permuting HLA or CMV assignments 20 times. In a later analysis, co-occurring TCRs were grouped with DBSCAN, and TCRdist sequence similarity was added when clustering was performed within HLA-allele-positive subsets. For co-occurrence clustering, repertoires with fewer than 30,000 or more than 120,000 public chains were excluded, along with four to six repertoires with anomalous nucleotide sharing. TCRdb mirrors the immuneACCESS table, restricted to in-frame sequences. Some clones are absent from its copies; in checked studies, under half trace to an unresolved V gene, and the reason for the others is unknown. The V and J calls and clone size are taken from that table; D and trimming were inferred from the DNA. This sample lists 190,000 or so clones; roughly 78% were detected once. The biggest ten clones account for 0.65% of the sample.

A note on this clone: Its target antigen remains unknown. No per-base quality is available; no much larger clone lies one base away.

The CDR3 covers 17 residues, taking in both the cysteine and the phenylalanine. Only the CDR3 region is kept as DNA, spanning 51 bases read in frame from base 1. Input material: PBMCs. The rearrangement combines TRBV21-1 with TRBJ1-1. TRBV21-1 is noted as a pseudogene. This receptor was obtained from a boy aged 10-17 years in good health and CMV-seronegative. The CDR3 protein: CASSISVPRGMNTEAFF. The sequence in DNA is TGTGCCAGCAGCATCTCGGTCCCCCGGGGGATGAACACTGAAGCTTTCTTT.